The TCR beta chain under discussion was sequenced for a study of a mutant IDH1 vaccine in newly diagnosed glioma. Study summary: Patients began vaccination 4-6 weeks after radiotherapy alone, or with temozolomide cycles. Among treated patients, roughly 60% were male and roughly 40% female, and mean age was 40.4 years. Visits V12 and V13 fell at weeks 35 and 47, respectively. General study findings and limits: Any relationship between pseudoprogression and changes in top peripheral T cell clonotypes seemed absent.

Concerning this clone itself: Its target is unknown.

Only in-frame clones appear in the TCRdb table, and some are missing; sequencing was by immunoSEQ multiplex PCR. The sample lists more than 35,000 clones, around 81% seen once, with about 4.5% in the top ten. Germline CDR1 and CDR2: MDHEN and SYDVKM. The CDR3 extends over 15 amino acids. V gave up 3 bases and J gave up 5 bases, with 14 bases separating them. Time point described: week 35, safety follow-up. The vaccine gave 300 ug of a 20-mer mutant IDH1 peptide subcutaneously per dose. The sample was PBMCs, taken from a glioma patient whose treatment included an IDH1 peptide vaccine. This rearrangement joins TRBV28 to TRBJ2-1; D may be TRBD1 (6 bases). The sequence was collected from a woman aged 40 to 50 with glioma. Some clones in this sample may be carry-over from other donors' samples. CDR3 amino acids: CASSLGAFTHNEQFF. Written as DNA, the CDR3 is TGTGCCAGCAGTTTGGGGGCCTTCACCCACAATGAGCAGTTCTTC. Complete variable domain (other parts from reference TRBV28 and TRBJ2-1): DVKVTQSSRYLVKRTGEKVFLECVQDMDHENMFWYRQDPGLGLRLIYFSYDVKMKEKGDIPEGYSVSREKKERFSLILESASTNQTSMYLCASSLGAFTHNEQFFGPGTRLTVL.